The T cell receptor beta chain described here comes from a study of blood T cell repertoires in COVID-19. Produced via immunoSEQ multiplex PCR; TCRdb's table is partial and in-frame only. The repertoire includes roughly 300,000 clones, 70% to 90% of them detected once, and around 4.2% sits in the top ten. Trimming removed 1 base from V and 0 bases from J, with 11 bases in between. Germline V gene data show CDR1 as SGHTA and CDR2 as FQGNSA. There are 16 residues in the CDR3. The V and J genes are TRBV7-2 and TRBJ2-3; weak D call: TRBD2 (5 bases). The sequence was collected from a woman aged 40 to 55 with acute COVID-19. Sequencing used PBMCs or T cells enriched from blood (not recorded which). The CDR3 sequence: CASSLVASRSTDTQYF. The CDR3 nucleotides read TGTGCCAGCAGCTTAGTAGCTAGCCGTAGCACAGATACGCAGTATTTT.